This entry describes one T cell receptor beta chain. This clonotype was detected ten times or more. The specificity of this receptor is unknown. Base qualities are not recorded, but no much larger clone differs from it by a single base. The library was generated by RACE. Sequencing used a NextSeq 500. During library preparation, unique molecular identifiers were attached to individual cDNA molecules so that TCRs could be counted in a quantitative, reproducible way. In the original analysis: The median number of TCRs per sample was some 100,000, ranging from about 20,000 to 700,000. The Decombinator software suite was used to annotate the V, J and CDR3 of the TCR reads. Every sample was subsampled to the same number of TCRs (28,000) for the PS versus PT1 abundance plots. TCRs were defined as expanded if absent before sensitization and observed at least eight times at the 2-week time point. The public reads were reprocessed in TCRdb via fastp at Q25 and MiXCR, keeping in-frame beta chains. All rows with the same CDR3 protein become a single entry with the most common DNA and genes. The V and J calls come from TCRdb's annotation, not from the publication. The sample table contains 65,000 to 95,000 distinct CDR3 sequences; only one count was recorded for 8.5% to 10% of them. Roughly 1.5% of the sample rests with the top ten.

This specimen comes from a study of human T cells and chemical hapten exposure (dated by TCRdb to the early 2020s). The study in broad terms: Libraries were pooled for sequencing, and per-sample TCR yields varied mainly because of small differences in library volumes within the pool. Peripheral blood TCR repertoire changes were tracked in vivo in alopecia patients during primary and secondary sensitization to the hapten diphenylcyclopropenone (DPC). Both TCR alpha and TCR beta chains were sequenced from each blood RNA sample.

The investigation overall reported the following: After repeated subsampling, changes were observed in the strength of the expansion versus patch-test correlation and in the threshold at which the correlation became significant. The number of TCRs above 1 in 1000 frequency did not change with DPC sensitization; there was no evidence of global repertoire structure alterations.

This sample's time point label indicates: healthy volunteer bleed at 6 weeks. Total RNA was extracted from unfractionated whole blood that had been collected in Tempus Blood RNA tubes. A handful of healthy volunteers were used as TCR sequencing controls and were bled at day 0, 2 weeks and 6 weeks. The receptor was derived from a female donor in good health. Some clones in this sample may be carry-over from other donors' samples. The sample was whole blood.

The DNA sequence follows: TGCAGTGCTAGGTTGTCCGGTACGAACACTGAAGCTTTCTTT. Its translation reads: CSARLSGTNTEAFF. The sequence is built from TRBV20-1 and TRBJ1-1; too little of a D gene remains to name it. CDR1 and CDR2, looked up from the germline V gene (reference sequence), are DFQATT and SNEGSKA. V was cut back by 3 bases and J by 1 base, leaving a gap of 12 bases between them. Inclusive of the bounding cysteine and phenylalanine, the CDR3 is 14 residues long. The retained sequence is limited to the CDR3, 42 bases, with the frame set at the first base.